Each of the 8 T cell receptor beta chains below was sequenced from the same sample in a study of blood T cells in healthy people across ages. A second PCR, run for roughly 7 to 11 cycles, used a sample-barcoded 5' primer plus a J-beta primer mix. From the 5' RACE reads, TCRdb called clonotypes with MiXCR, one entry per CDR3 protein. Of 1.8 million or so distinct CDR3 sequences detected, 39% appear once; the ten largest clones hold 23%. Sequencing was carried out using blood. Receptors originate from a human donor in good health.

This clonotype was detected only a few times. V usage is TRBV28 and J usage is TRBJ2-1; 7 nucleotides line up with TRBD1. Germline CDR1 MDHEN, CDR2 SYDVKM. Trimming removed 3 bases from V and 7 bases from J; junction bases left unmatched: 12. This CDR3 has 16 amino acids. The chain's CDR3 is CASSFPRQGALNEQFF. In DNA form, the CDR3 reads TGTGCCAGCAGTTTTCCGCGACAGGGTGCGCTGAATGAGCAGTTCTTC.

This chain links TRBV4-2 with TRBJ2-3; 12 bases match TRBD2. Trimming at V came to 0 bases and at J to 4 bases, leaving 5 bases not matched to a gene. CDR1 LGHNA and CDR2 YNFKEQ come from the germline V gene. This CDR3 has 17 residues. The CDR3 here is CASSQEPSGGVADTQYF. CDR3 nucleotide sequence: TGTGCCAGCAGCCAAGAACCTAGCGGGGGGGTCGCAGATACGCAGTATTTT.

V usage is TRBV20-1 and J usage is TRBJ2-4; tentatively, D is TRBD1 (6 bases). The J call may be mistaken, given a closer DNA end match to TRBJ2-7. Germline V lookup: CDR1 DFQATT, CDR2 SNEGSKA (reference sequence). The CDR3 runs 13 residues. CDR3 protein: CSAMDRPTYEQYF. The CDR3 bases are TGCAGTGCTATGGACAGACCTACCTACGAGCAGTACTTC.

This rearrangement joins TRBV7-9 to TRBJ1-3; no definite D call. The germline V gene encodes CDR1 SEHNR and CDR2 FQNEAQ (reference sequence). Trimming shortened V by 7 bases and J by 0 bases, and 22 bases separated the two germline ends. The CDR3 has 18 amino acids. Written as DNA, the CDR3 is TGTGCCAGCACCCTACGAAAACCCGGGCAACTCTCTGGAAACACCATATATTTT. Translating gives CASTLRKPGQLSGNTIYF.

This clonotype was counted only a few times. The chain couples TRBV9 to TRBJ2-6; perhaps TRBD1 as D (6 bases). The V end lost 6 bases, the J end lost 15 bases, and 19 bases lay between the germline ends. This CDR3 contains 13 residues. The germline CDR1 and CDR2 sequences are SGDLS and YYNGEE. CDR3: CASNEPGQATLTF. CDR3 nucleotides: TGTGCCAGCAACGAACCGGGACAAGCTACCCTGACTTTC.

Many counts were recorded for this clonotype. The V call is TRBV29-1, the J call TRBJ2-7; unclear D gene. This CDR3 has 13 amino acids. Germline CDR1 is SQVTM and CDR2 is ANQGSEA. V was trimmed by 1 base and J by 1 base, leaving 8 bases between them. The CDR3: CSVEGRQSYEQYF. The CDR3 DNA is TGCAGCGTTGAAGGACGTCAGTCCTACGAGCAGTACTTC.

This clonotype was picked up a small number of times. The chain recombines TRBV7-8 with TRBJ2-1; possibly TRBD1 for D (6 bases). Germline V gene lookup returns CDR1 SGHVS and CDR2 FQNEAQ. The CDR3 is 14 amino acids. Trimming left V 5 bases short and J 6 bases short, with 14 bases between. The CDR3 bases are TGTGCCAGCAGCCCCTGGACAGAACTCAATGAGCAGTTCTTC. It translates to CASSPWTELNEQFF.

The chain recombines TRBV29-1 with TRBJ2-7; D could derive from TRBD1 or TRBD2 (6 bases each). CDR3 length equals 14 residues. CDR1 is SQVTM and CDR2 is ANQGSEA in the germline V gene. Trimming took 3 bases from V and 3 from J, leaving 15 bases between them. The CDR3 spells CSVDSLEGGYEQYF. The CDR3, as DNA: TGCAGCGTTGATTCCCTCGAGGGGGGCTACGAGCAGTACTTC.